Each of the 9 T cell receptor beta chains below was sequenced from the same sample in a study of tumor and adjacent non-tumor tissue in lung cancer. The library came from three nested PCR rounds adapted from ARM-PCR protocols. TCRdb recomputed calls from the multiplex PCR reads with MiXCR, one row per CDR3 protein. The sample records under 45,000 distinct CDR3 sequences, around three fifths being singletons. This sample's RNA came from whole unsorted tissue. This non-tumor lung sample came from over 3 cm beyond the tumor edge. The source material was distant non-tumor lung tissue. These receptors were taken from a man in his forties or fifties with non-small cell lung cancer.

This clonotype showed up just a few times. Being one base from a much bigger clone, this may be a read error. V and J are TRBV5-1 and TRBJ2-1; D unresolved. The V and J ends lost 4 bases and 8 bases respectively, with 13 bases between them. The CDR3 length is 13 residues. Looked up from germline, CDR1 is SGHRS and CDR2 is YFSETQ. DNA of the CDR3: TGCGCCAGCAGCCGGGCAGACACCGATGAGCAGTTCTTC. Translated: CASSRADTDEQFF. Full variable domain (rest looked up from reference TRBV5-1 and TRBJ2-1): KAGVTQTPRYLIKTRGQQVTLSCSPISGHRSVSWYQQTPGQGLQFLFEYFSETQRNKGNFPGRFSGRQFSNSRSEMNVSTLELGDSALYLCASSRADTDEQFFGPGTRLTVL.

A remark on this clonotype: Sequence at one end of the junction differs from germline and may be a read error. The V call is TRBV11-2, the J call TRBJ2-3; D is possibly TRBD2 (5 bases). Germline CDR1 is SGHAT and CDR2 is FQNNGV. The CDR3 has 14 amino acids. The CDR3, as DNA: TGTACCAGCAGTCCTCCTTCGGGAACAGATACGCAGTATTTT. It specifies CTSSPPSGTDTQYF.

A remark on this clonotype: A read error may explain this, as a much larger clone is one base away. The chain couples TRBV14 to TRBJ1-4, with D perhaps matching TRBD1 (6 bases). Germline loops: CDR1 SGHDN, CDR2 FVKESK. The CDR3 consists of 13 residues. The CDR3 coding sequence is TGTGCCGGCAGCCGGGGGCGAAGCGAAAAACTGTTTTTT. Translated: CAGSRGRSEKLFF.

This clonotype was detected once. CDR3 sequence: CTSSYPETQYF. The CDR3 DNA follows: TGTACGAGCAGTTACCCAGAGACCCAGTACTTC. The V call is TRBV6-5, the J call TRBJ2-5; D unclear. Germline lookup yields CDR1 MNHEY and CDR2 SVGAGI. This CDR3 comprises 11 residues.

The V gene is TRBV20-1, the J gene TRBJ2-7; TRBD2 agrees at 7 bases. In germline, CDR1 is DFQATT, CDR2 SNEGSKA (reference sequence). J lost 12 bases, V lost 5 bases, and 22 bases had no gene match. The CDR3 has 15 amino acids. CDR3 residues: CSAPLMGGRPYEWYF. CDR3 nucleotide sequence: TGCAGTGCTCCCCTTATGGGGGGGAGGCCCTACGAGTGGTACTTC.

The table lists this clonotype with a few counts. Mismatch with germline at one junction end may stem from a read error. The DNA for the CDR3 is TGTACCAGCAGCACCCATACAGGGGGCCGGGAGACCCAGTACTTC. Its protein is CTSSTHTGGRETQYF. The chain employs TRBV11-1 and TRBJ2-5, with TRBD1 matching over 9 bases. The CDR3 runs to 15 residues. The germline V gene encodes CDR1 SGHAT and CDR2 FQDESV (reference sequence). Based on the CDR3 plus reference TRBV11-1 and TRBJ2-5, the full variable domain is EAEVAQSPRYKITEKSQAVAFWCDPISGHATLYWYRQILGQGPELLVQFQDESVVDDSQLPKDRFSAERLKGVDSTLKIQPAELGDSAMYLCTSSTHTGGRETQYFGPGTRLLVL.

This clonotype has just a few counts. The CDR3 DNA is TGCAGTGCAGCAAAAGCGGGACTAGCTGACAATGAGCAGTTCTTC. It is translated as CSAAKAGLADNEQFF. This chain connects TRBV20-1 to TRBJ2-1, with 9 bases aligning to TRBD2. Losses at the gene ends were 6 bases for V and 5 bases for J; bases not matched to a gene: 11. Germline-derived CDR1 and CDR2 are DFQATT and SNEGSKA (reference sequence). CDR3 length equals 15 residues.

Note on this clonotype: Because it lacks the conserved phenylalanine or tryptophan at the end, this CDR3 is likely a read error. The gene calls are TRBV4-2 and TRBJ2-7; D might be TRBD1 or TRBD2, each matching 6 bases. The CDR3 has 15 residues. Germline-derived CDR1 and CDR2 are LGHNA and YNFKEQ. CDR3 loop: CVSSQEGGSSYEQYL. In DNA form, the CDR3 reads TGTGTCAGCAGCCAAGAGGGGGGTTCCTCCTACGAGCAGTACCTC.

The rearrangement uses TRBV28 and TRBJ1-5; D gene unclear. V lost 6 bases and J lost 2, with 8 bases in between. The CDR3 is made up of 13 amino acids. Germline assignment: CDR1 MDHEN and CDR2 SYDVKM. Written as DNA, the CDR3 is TGTGCCAGCAGGGTAGAAGGCAATCAGCCCCAGCATTTT. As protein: CASRVEGNQPQHF.